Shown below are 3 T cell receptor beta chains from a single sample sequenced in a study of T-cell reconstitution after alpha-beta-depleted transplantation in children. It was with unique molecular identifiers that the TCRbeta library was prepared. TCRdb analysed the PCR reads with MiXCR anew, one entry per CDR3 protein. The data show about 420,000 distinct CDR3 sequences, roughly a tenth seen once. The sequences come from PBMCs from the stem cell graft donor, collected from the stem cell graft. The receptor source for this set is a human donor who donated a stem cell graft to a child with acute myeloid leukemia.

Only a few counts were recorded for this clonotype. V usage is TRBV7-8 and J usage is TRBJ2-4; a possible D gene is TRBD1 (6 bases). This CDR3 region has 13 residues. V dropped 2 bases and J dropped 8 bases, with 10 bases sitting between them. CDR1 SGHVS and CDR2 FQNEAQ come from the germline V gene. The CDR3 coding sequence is TGTGCCAGCAGCTTACCCAGGGGATACATTCAGTACTTC. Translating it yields CASSLPRGYIQYF.

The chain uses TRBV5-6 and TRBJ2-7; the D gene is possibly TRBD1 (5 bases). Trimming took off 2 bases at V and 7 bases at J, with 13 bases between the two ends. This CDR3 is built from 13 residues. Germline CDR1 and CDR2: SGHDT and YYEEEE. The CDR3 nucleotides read TGTGCCAGCAGCTTTGCCCGGACAATGGAGCAGTACTTC. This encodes CASSFARTMEQYF.

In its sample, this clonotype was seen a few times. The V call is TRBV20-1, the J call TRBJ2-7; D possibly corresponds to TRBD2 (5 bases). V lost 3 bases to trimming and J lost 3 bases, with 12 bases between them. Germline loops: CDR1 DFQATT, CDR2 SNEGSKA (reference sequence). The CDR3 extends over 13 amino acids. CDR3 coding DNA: TGCAGTGCTAGGGTGTCGGGAAACTACGAGCAGTACTTC. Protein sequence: CSARVSGNYEQYF.